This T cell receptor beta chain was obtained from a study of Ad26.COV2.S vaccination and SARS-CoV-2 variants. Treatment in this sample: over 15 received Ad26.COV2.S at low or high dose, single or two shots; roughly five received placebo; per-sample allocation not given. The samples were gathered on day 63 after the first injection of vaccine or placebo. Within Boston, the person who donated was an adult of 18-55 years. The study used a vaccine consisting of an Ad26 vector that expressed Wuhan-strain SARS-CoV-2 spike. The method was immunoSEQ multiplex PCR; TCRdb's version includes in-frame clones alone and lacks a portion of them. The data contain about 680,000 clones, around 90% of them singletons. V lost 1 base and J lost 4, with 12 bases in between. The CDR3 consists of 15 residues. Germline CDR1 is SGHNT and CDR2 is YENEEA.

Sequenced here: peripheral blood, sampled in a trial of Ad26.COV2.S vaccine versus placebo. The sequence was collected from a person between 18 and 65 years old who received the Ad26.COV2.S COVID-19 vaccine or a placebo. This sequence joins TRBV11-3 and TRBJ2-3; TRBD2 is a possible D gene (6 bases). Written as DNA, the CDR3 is TGTGCCAGCAGCTTAGGCGGGATAGGGTCAGATACGCAGTATTTT. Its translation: CASSLGGIGSDTQYF.